This TCR beta chain was obtained from a study of OX40 agonist ivuxolimab in advanced cancers. About the study: Patients took ivuxolimab, an agonistic anti-OX40 (CD134) antibody. Dose-escalation patients were diagnosed with hepatocellular carcinoma, melanoma, renal cell cancer or head and neck cancer. Study-wide points: CD8+ T cells averaged more expanded clones than CD4+.

Unmatched junction bases numbered 4, after V lost 10 bases and J lost 6 bases. This CDR3 has 11 amino acids. Germline CDR1 and CDR2: MNHNY and SVGAGI (reference sequence). Autoimmune disease history or systemic immunosuppression led to patients being barred. In the case of this clone: The antigen remains unidentified.

The data were produced by immunoSEQ multiplex PCR, yet TCRdb's version contains in-frame clones alone and is incomplete. In the table there are around 80,000 clones, approximately 86% of which are singletons. This material consisted of CD4+ or CD8+ T cells sorted from blood, taken in a trial of the OX40 agonist ivuxolimab. V usage is TRBV6-6 and J usage is TRBJ2-7; 9 nucleotides match TRBD1. The TCR sequence derives from an adult with an advanced solid tumor such as melanoma, head and neck, liver or kidney cancer. The CDR3 region is CAISTGGEQYF. CDR3 nucleotide sequence: TGTGCCATATCGACAGGGGGCGAGCAGTACTTC.